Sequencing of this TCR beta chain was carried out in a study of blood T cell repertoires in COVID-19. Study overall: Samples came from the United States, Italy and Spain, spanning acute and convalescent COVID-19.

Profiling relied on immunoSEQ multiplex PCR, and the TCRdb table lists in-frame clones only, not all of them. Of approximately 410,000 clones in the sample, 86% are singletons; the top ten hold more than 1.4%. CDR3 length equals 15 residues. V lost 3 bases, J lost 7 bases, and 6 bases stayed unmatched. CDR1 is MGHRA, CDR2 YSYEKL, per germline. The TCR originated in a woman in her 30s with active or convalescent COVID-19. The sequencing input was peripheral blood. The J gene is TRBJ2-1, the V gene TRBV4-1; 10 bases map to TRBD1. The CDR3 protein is CASSQTGGFVNEQFF. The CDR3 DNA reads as TGCGCCAGCAGCCAGACAGGGGGCTTTGTTAATGAGCAGTTCTTC.